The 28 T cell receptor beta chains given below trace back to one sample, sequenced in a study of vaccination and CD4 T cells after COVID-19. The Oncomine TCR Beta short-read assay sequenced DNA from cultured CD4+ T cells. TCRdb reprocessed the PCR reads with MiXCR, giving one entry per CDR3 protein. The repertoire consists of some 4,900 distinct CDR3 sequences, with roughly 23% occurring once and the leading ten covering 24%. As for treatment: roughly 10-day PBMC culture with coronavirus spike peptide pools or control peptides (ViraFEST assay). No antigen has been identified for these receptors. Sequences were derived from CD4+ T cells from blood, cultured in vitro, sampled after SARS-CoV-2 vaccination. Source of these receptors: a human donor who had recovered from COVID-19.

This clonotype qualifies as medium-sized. The CDR3 protein is CASSLRTGPTYEQYF. CDR3 in DNA: TGTGCCAGCAGCTTAAGGACAGGGCCGACCTACGAGCAGTACTTC. J is TRBJ2-7 and V is TRBV11-3; 8 nucleotides line up with TRBD1. The CDR3 covers 15 residues. CDR1 is SGHNT, CDR2 YENEEA, per germline. The ends lost 2 bases at V and 2 bases at J; junction bases unmatched: 5.

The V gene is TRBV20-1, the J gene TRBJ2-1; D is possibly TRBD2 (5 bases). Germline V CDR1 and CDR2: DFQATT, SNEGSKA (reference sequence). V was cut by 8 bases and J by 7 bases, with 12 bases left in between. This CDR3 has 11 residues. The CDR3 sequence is CSPTSGNEQFF. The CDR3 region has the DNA TGCAGTCCTACCTCGGGGAATGAGCAGTTCTTC.

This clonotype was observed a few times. The CDR3 DNA sequence: TGTGCCAGTAGGGGGACAGGGACGAAGACCCAGTACTTC. Its translation: CASRGTGTKTQYF. The chain has TRBV19 and TRBJ2-5, with 9 bases matching TRBD1. Germline CDR1 LNHDA, CDR2 SQIVND (reference sequence). The V segment lost 6 bases and the J segment 6 bases; nucleotides outside the gene matches: 5. This CDR3 region has 13 residues.

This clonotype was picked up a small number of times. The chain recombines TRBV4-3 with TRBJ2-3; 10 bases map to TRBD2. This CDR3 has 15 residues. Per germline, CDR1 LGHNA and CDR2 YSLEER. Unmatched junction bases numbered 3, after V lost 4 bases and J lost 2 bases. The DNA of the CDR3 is TGCGCCAGCAGCCGAGGACTAGCGGACACAGATACGCAGTATTTT. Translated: CASSRGLADTDTQYF.

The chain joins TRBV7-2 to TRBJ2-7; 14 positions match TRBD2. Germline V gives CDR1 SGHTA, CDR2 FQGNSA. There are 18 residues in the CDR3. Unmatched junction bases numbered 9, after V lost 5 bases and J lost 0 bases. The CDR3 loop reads CASSPGLAGGSSSYEQYF. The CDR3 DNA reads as TGTGCCAGCAGCCCAGGACTAGCGGGAGGCTCTAGCTCCTACGAGCAGTACTTC.

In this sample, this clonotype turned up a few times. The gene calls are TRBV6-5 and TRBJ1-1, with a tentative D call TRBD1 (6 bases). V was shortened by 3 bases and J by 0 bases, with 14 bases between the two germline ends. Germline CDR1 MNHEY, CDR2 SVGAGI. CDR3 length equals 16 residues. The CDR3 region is CASSYQGGYMNTEAFF. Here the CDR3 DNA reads TGTGCCAGCAGTTATCAAGGGGGATACATGAACACTGAAGCTTTCTTT.

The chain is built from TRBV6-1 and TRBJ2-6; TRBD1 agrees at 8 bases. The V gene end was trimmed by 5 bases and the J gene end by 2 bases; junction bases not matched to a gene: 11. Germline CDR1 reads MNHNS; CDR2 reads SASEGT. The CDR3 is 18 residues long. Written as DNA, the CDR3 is TGTGCCAGCAGTCTCTGGACAGGGTTCTTAGCTGGGGCCAACGTCCTGACTTTC. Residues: CASSLWTGFLAGANVLTF.

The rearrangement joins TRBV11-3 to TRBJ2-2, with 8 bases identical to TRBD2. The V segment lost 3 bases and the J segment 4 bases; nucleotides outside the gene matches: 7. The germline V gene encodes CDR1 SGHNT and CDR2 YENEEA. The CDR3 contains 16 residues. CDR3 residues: CASSFRGGQGTGELFF. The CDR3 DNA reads TGTGCCAGCAGCTTTCGGGGGGGCCAGGGCACCGGGGAGCTGTTTTTT.

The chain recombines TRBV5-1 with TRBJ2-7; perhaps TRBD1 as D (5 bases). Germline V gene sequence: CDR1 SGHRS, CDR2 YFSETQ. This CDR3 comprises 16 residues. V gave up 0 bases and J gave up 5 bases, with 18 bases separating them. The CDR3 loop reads CASSLVTGVTYHEQYF. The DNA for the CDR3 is TGCGCCAGCAGCTTGGTCACAGGCGTTACCTACCACGAGCAGTACTTC. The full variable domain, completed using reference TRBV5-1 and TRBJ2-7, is KAGVTQTPRYLIKTRGQQVTLSCSPISGHRSVSWYQQTPGQGLQFLFEYFSETQRNKGNFPGRFSGRQFSNSRSEMNVSTLELGDSALYLCASSLVTGVTYHEQYFGPGTRLTVT.

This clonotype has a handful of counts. The CDR3 DNA sequence: TGTGCCAGCAGTTCCCAACCAAACCCGGGACTAGCGCTATACGAGCAGTACTTC. It specifies CASSSQPNPGLALYEQYF. The chain is built from TRBV6-5 and TRBJ2-7; 10 bases line up with TRBD2. CDR3 length: 18 residues. V shed 4 bases and J 4 bases; nucleotides not matched to a gene: 16. CDR1 and CDR2 (germline): MNHEY, SVGAGI.

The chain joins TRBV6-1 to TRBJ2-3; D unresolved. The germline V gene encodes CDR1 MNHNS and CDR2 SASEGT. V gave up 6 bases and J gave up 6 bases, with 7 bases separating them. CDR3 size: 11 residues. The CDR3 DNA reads TGTGCCAGCAGCGGGCCGGATACGCAGTATTTT. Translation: CASSGPDTQYF.

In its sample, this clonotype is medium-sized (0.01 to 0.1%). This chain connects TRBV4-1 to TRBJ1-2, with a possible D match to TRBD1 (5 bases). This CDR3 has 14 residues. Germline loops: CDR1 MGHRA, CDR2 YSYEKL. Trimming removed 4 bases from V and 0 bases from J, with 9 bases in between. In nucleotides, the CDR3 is TGCGCCAGCAGCCGACCGACAGCTAACTATGGCTACACCTTC. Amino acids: CASSRPTANYGYTF.

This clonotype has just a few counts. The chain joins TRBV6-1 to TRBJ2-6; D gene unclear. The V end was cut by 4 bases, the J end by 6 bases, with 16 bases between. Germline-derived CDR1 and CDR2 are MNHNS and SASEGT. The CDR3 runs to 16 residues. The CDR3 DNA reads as TGTGCCAGCAGTGTACGGGCTGGAACTGTGGCCAACGTCCTGACTTTC. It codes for CASSVRAGTVANVLTF.

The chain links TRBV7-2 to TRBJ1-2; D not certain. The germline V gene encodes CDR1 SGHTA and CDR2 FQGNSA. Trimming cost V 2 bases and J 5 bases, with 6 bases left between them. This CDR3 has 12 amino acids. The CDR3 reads CASSLQLYGYTF. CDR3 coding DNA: TGTGCCAGCAGCTTACAGCTTTATGGCTACACCTTC.

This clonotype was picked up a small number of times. CDR3 nucleotides: TGTGCCAGTGGACTTCGAAACAATGAGCAGTTCTTC. Amino acid sequence: CASGLRNNEQFF. J is TRBJ2-1 and V is TRBV7-3, with a weak D call TRBD2 (5 bases). The germline V gene encodes CDR1 SGHTA and CDR2 FQGTGA. V dropped 9 bases and J dropped 5 bases, with 11 bases sitting between them. The CDR3 totals 12 residues.

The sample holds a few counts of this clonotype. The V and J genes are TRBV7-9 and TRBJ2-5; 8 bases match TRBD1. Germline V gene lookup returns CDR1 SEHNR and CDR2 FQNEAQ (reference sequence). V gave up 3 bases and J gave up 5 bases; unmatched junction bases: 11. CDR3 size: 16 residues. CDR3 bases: TGTGCCAGCAGCTTGGGAGACAGGGGCCTTTTTGAGACCCAGTACTTC. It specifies CASSLGDRGLFETQYF.

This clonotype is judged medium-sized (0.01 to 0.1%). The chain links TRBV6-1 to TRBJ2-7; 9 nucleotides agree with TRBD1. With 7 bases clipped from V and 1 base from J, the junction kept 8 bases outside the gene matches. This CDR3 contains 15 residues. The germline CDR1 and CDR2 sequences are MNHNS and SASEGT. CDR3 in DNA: TGTGCCAGCAACTGGGACAGGGCTCGATCCTACGAGCAGTACTTC. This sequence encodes CASNWDRARSYEQYF.

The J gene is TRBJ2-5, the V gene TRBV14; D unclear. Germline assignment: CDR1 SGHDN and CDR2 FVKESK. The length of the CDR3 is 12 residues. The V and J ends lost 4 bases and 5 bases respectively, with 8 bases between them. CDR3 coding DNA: TGTGCCAGCAGCCTTAATAGGGAGACCCAGTACTTC. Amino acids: CASSLNRETQYF.

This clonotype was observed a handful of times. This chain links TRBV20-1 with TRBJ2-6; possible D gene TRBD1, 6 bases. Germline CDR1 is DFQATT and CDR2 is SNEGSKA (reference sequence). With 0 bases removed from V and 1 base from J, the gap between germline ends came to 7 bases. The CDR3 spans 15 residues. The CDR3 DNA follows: TGCAGTGCTAGAGAGGACAGTTCTGGGGCCAACGTCCTGACTTTC. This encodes CSAREDSSGANVLTF.

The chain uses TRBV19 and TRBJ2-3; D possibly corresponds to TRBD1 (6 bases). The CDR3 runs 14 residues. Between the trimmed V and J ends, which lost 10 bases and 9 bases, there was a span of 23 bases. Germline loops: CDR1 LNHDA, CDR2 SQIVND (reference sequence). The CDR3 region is CATTTNQIQGTQYF. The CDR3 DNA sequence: TGTGCCACTACTACCAACCAGATCCAGGGGACGCAGTATTTT.

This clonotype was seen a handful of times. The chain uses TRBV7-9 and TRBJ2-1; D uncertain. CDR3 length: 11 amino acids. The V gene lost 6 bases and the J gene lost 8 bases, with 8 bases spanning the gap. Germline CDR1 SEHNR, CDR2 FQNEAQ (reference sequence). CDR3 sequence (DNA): TGTGCCAGCAGACGTCGTGATGAGCAGTTCTTC. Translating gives CASRRRDEQFF.

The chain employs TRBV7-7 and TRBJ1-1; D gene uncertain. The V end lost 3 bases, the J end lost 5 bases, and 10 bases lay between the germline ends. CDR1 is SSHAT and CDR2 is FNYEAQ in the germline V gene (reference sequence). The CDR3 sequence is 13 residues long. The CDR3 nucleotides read TGTGCCAGCAGCTTCGCGGACGATACTGAAGCTTTCTTT. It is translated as CASSFADDTEAFF. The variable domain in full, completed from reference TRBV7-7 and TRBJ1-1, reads GAGVSQSPRYKVTKRGQDVTLRCDPISSHATLYWYQQALGQGPEFLTYFNYEAQPDKSGLPSDRFSAERPEGSISTLTIQRTEQRDSAMYRCASSFADDTEAFFGQGTRLTVV.

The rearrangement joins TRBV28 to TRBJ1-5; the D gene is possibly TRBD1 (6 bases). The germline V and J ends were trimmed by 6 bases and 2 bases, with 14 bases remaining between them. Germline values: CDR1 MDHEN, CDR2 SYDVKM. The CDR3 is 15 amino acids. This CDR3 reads CASRGAGGGNQPQHF. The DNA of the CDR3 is TGTGCCAGCAGGGGGGCGGGGGGCGGCAATCAGCCCCAGCATTTT.

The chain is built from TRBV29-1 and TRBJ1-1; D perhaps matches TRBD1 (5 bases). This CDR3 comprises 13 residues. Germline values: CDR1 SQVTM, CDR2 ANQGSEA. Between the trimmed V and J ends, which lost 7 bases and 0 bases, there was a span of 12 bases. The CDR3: CSAQAGMNTEAFF. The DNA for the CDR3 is TGCAGCGCTCAGGCAGGGATGAACACTGAAGCTTTCTTT.

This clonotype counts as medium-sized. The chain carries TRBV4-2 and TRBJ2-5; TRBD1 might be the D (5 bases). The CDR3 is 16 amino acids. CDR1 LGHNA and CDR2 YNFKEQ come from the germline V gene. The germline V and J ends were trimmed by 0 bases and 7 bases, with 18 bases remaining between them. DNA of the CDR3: TGTGCCAGCAGCCAAGAAGGCTCAGGGTGGGGTGGGACCCAGTACTTC. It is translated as CASSQEGSGWGGTQYF.

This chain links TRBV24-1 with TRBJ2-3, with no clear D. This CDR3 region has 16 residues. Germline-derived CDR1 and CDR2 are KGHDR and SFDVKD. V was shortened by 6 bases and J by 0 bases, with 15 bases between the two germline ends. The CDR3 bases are TGTGCCACCAGTAGTCCTACAGAAACTAGCACAGATACGCAGTATTTT. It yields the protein CATSSPTETSTDTQYF.

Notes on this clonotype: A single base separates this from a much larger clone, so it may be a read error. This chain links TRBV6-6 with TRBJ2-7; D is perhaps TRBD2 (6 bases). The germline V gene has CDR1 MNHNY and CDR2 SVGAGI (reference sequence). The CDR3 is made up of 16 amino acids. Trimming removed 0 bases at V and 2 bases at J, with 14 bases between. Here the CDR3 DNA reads TGTGCCAGCAGTTACTCGTTTCAGCGGGCCCCCTACGAGCAGTACTTC. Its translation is CASSYSFQRAPYEQYF.

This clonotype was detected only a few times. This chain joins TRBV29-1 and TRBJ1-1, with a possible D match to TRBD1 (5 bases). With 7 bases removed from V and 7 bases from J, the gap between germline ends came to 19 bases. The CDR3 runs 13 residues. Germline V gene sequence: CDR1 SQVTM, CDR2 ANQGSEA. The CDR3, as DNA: TGCAGCGCGACGGCCGACCGGGGCATTGAAGCTTTCTTT. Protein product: CSATADRGIEAFF.